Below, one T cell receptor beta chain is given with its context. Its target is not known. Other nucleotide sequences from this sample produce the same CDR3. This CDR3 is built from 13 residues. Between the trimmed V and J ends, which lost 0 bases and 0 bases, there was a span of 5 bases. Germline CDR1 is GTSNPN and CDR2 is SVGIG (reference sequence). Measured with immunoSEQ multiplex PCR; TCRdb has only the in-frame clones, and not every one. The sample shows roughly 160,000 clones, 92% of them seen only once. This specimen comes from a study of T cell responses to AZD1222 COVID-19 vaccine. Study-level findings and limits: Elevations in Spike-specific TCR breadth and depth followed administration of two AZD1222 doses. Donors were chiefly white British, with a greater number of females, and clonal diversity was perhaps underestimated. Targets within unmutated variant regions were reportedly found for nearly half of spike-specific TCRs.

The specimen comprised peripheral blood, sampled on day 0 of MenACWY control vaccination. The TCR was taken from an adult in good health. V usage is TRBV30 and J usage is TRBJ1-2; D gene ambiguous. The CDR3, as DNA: TGTGCCTGGAGTGTCGGAGCTAACTATGGCTACACCTTC. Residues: CAWSVGANYGYTF.